The rows below give T cell receptor beta chains drawn from one sample of a study of T cells in localized non-small cell lung cancer. Sequenced by immunoSEQ multiplex PCR; TCRdb stores in-frame clones only, minus some. The table lists about a thousand clones, about 25% of them singletons. The input for sequencing was normal lung tissue next to the tumor, taken before any cancer treatment. These receptor sequences come from a woman aged 35 to 70 with stage III lung adenocarcinoma. CDR3s include the opening cysteine and the closing phenylalanine or tryptophan. Fields, in order: D gene, CDR3 length, clone size, J gene, V gene, CDR3 DNA, CDR3 protein. A D gene is named only where the DNA matches it firmly. Part of the rows lack a size; the others show once, few, many or a class for expanded clones.

>NA|14|large|TRBJ1-1|TRBV11-3
TGTGCCAGCAGCTTAGGGGGCGCGGGCACTGAAGCTTTCTTT
CASSLGGAGTEAFF
>NA|16|few|TRBJ1-2|TRBV9
TGTGCCAGCAGTGAAAGCCTTTCGGGGGGCGAGGATGGCTACACCTTC
CASSESLSGGEDGYTF
>NA|15|large|TRBJ2-7|TRBV11-3
TGTGCCAGCAGCTTATTTTCCGGGGTGGGCTACGAGCAGTACTTC
CASSLFSGVGYEQYF
>TRBD2|12|NA|TRBJ2-7|TRBV29-1
TGCAGCGTTACTAGCGGGACTTACGAGCAGTACTTC
CSVTSGTYEQYF
>NA|11|few|TRBJ1-1|TRBV12-5
TGTGCCAGCGGGGGGACCACTGAAGCTTTCTTT
CASGGTTEAFF
>NA|13|NA|TRBJ2-1|TRBV18
TGTGCCAGCTCACCGACCCCCAAATCCTCGCAGTTCTTC
CASSPTPKSSQFF
>TRBD2|17|medium-sized|TRBJ2-7|TRBV11-3
TGTGCCAGCAGCTTGGAAGCGAGCGGGAGGGGGGCCTACGAGCAGTACTTC
CASSLEASGRGAYEQYF
>TRBD1|13|few|TRBJ1-1|TRBV16
TGTGCCAGCAGCCAATCTTCGACAGGGGAAGCTTTCTTT
CASSQSSTGEAFF
>NA|12|NA|TRBJ2-1|TRBV25-1
TGTGCCAGCAGTCGTGCATACAATGAGCAGTTCTTC
CASSRAYNEQFF
>NA|12|few|TRBJ1-1|TRBV6-8
TGTGCCAGCAGTCGACGCGGAGCGGGAGCTTTCTTT
CASSRRGAGAFF
>TRBD1|16|once|TRBJ2-3|TRBV18
TGTGCCAGCTCACCACGACAGGGGGGGCTCGCAGATACGCAGTATTTT
CASSPRQGGLADTQYF
>TRBD1|16|NA|TRBJ1-1|TRBV10-3
TGTGCCATCAGTGAGACTAACAGGGGAGGTGTCACTGAAGCTTTCTTT
CAISETNRGGVTEAFF
>NA|16|NA|TRBJ1-1|TRBV19
TGTGCCAGTACTAACCAGGCAGGGACCTTGAACACTGAAGCTTTCTTT
CASTNQAGTLNTEAFF
>NA|14|large|TRBJ1-1|TRBV28
TGTGCCAGCAGACTGGTCGTGGGAGGCACTGAAGCTTTCTTT
CASRLVVGGTEAFF
>NA|12|large|TRBJ2-1|TRBV14
TGTGCCAGCAGTTATAGGAACAATGAGCAGTTCTTC
CASSYRNNEQFF
>NA|15|few|TRBJ2-3|TRBV9
TGTGCCAGCAGTGTGGGTATTTCTAGCACAGATACGCAGTATTTT
CASSVGISSTDTQYF
>NA|12|NA|TRBJ1-1|TRBV29-1
TGCAGCGTTGAAATGAGCGGGGGGGTAGCTTTCTTT
CSVEMSGGVAFF
>TRBD2|14|NA|TRBJ2-3|TRBV19
TGTGCCAGTAGTCCGGGACTAAACGCAGATACGCAGTATTTT
CASSPGLNADTQYF
>TRBD1|17|NA|TRBJ2-6|TRBV5-1
TGCGCCAGCAGCTTCGTGGACAGGGCCTCTGGGGCCAACGTCCTGACTTTC
CASSFVDRASGANVLTF
>NA|15|few|TRBJ1-5|TRBV6-8
TGTGCCAGCAGTTACTCGGACAGAGATAATCAGCCCCAGCATTTT
CASSYSDRDNQPQHF
>NA|15|few|TRBJ1-1|TRBV5-1
TGCGCCAGCAGCTTGGGTGGCAGGCCGAACACTGAAGCTTTCTTT
CASSLGGRPNTEAFF
>NA|16|NA|TRBJ2-3|TRBV14
TGTGCCAGCAGCCCGCTACTCGGGACTAGCACAGATACGCAGTATTTT
CASSPLLGTSTDTQYF
>NA|14|few|TRBJ1-1|TRBV15
TGTGCCACCAGCAGAAACTCGGGAGTCACTGAAGCTTTCTTT
CATSRNSGVTEAFF
>TRBD1|15|NA|TRBJ2-7|TRBV11-3
TGTGCCAGCAGCGCATTGGACAGGGGTATGTACGAGCAGTACTTC
CASSALDRGMYEQYF
>TRBD2|17|NA|TRBJ2-1|TRBV19
TGTGCCAGTAGTCCCGAGGAGGGGCGGGGGGGCCTCCTGGAGCAGTTCTTC
CASSPEEGRGGLLEQFF
>TRBD2|17|medium-sized|TRBJ2-1|TRBV11-3
TGTGCCAGCAGTTTAGTGGGCGGGAGGGGAACCTACAATGAGCAGTTCTTC
CASSLVGGRGTYNEQFF
>NA|12|NA|TRBJ2-7|TRBV29-1
TGCAGCGTTGACACGGGGCACGGGCGGCAGTACTTC
CSVDTGHGRQYF
>TRBD1|15|few|TRBJ2-2|TRBV28
TGTGCCAGCAAAAGGGACAGGGGGCTTGTCGGGGAGCTGTTTTTT
CASKRDRGLVGELFF
>NA|14|few|TRBJ1-1|TRBV10-3
TGTGCCATCAGTGAGTCGAATTTGAACACTGAAGCTTTCTTT
CAISESNLNTEAFF
>NA|17|medium-sized|TRBJ1-1|TRBV11-3
TGTGCCAGCAGCTTAGGTGCGGGTGGGGGGCCGGAGACTGAAGCTTTCTTT
CASSLGAGGGPETEAFF
>NA|12|once|TRBJ2-1|TRBV14
TGTGCCAGCAGCCAAGGACGGGTTGAGCAGTTCTTC
CASSQGRVEQFF
>NA|14|NA|TRBJ2-7|TRBV19
TGTGCCAGTAGTTCCCGGACTAATTCCTACGAGCAGTACTTC
CASSSRTNSYEQYF
>TRBD2|15|NA|TRBJ2-3|TRBV9
TGTGCCAGCAGTGGGAGCGGGACGAGCACAGATACGCAGTATTTT
CASSGSGTSTDTQYF
>NA|14|NA|TRBJ1-2|TRBV18
TGTGCCAGCTCACCCGACCCTTGGAGCTATGGCTACACCTTC
CASSPDPWSYGYTF
>NA|12|once|TRBJ2-3|TRBV18
TGTGCCAGCTCACCGACTGTAGATACGCAGTATTTT
CASSPTVDTQYF
>NA|13|few|TRBJ1-4|TRBV19
TGTGCCAGTAAACTTGCAACTAATGAAAAACTGTTTTTT
CASKLATNEKLFF
>NA|17|NA|TRBJ1-2|TRBV11-3
TGTGCCAGCAGCTTAGGGGGAGGCCGGGGAGGTGAGACTGGCTACACCTTC
CASSLGGGRGGETGYTF
>TRBD1|14|NA|TRBJ2-1|TRBV10-3
TGTGCCATCAGTGAGACAGGGGGCTACAATGAGCAGTTCTTC
CAISETGGYNEQFF
>NA|14|once|TRBJ1-6|TRBV19
TGTGCCAGTACCCCGGACAGCCATAATTCACCCCTCCACTTT
CASTPDSHNSPLHF
>NA|15|NA|TRBJ2-2|TRBV14
TGTGCCAGCAGAACTTCCGCCGGTGGGGCCGGGGAGCTGTTTTTT
CASRTSAGGAGELFF
>NA|14|NA|TRBJ2-2|TRBV11-3
TGTGCCAGCAGCCGACAGAGTAACACCGGGGAGCTGTTTTTT
CASSRQSNTGELFF
>NA|16|NA|TRBJ1-5|TRBV6-8
TGTGCCAGCATAGACCTTTCCGATTTTAGCAATCAGCCCCAGCATTTT
CASIDLSDFSNQPQHF
>TRBD1|14|medium-sized|TRBJ1-2|TRBV6-8
TGTGCCAGCAGTAGACAGGGGCGGGACTATGGCTACACCTTC
CASSRQGRDYGYTF
>NA|14|NA|TRBJ1-3|TRBV29-1
TGCAGCGTATCGGACGGCTGGTCTGGAAACACCATATATTTT
CSVSDGWSGNTIYF
>TRBD1|16|few|TRBJ1-2|TRBV9
TGTGCCAGCAGCAAATCCCGGACAGGGGATGTCGATGGCTACACCTTC
CASSKSRTGDVDGYTF
>NA|16|medium-sized|TRBJ2-7|TRBV9
TGTGCCAGCAGCGTAGCCGGGAGTCATCACTTGGGAGAGCAGTACTTC
CASSVAGSHHLGEQYF
>NA|15|NA|TRBJ2-2|TRBV12-5
TGTGCTAGTGAAAGAGGACAGTCGAACACCGGGGAGCTGTTTTTT
CASERGQSNTGELFF
>NA|14|few|TRBJ2-7|TRBV11-3
TGTGCCAGCAGCTCCCGGCCAGGGGCCTACGAGCAGTACTTC
CASSSRPGAYEQYF
>TRBD1|14|NA|TRBJ2-3|TRBV19
TGTGCCAGTCGCTTGACAGGGGGCCCAGATACGCAGTATTTT
CASRLTGGPDTQYF
>TRBD1|14|NA|TRBJ1-2|TRBV2
TGTGCCAGCAGGGGACAGGCTAGTAACTATGGCTACACCTTC
CASRGQASNYGYTF